This is a list of T cell receptor beta chains from one sample in a study of blood T cell repertoires in COVID-19. The table came from immunoSEQ multiplex PCR; TCRdb's copy has only in-frame clones and leaves some out. The sample has tens of thousands of clones, under 90% seen once. Input material: peripheral blood. These receptors originate from a woman aged 55-69 years with acute or convalescent COVID-19. Both conserved end residues are part of each CDR3. D genes are given only for firm matches. A clone size is listed for some rows: how often the clone was seen (once, few, many), or a class if it is expanded.

TRBJ2-1 TRBV3-1/TRBV3-2 few TRBD2 TGTGCCAGCAGCCAGAGCGGGGGGGCCATTAATGAGCAGTTCTTC CASSQSGGAINEQFF
TRBJ1-1 TRBV7-2 . . TGTGCCAGCAGCTCAGGGACAACTAATGAAGCTTTCTTT CASSSGTTNEAFF
TRBJ1-4 TRBV15 . . TGTGCCACCAGCAGAGATCAAGAGGCACCTGTAGAGGGAAAACTGTTTTTT CATSRDQEAPVEGKLFF
TRBJ2-5 TRBV3-1/TRBV3-2 . TRBD1 TGTGCCAGCATTTTACAGGGGCAAGAGACCCAGTACTTC CASILQGQETQYF
TRBJ2-2 TRBV5-1 many TRBD1 TGCGCCAGCAGCTTGGCCAACAGGGGGCAAAGCGGGGAGCTGTTTTTT CASSLANRGQSGELFF
TRBJ1-1 TRBV15 . TRBD1 TGTGCCACCAGCAGAGATCTCTACTCCCCGACAGGGGACACTGAAGCTTTCTTT CATSRDLYSPTGDTEAFF
TRBJ1-3 TRBV3-1/TRBV3-2 once . TGTGCCAGCAGCCAAGATTGGGGCATGGGAAACACCATATATTTT CASSQDWGMGNTIYF
TRBJ1-1 TRBV7-2 . . TGTGCCAGCAGCTTAGGTGGGGCCACTGAAGCTTTCTTT CASSLGGATEAFF
TRBJ1-2 TRBV3-1/TRBV3-2 few TRBD1 TGTGCCAGCAGCGAGGACAGGGGCCGGGACTATGGCTACACCTTC CASSEDRGRDYGYTF
TRBJ2-1 TRBV18 . . TGTGCCAGCTCACCAGAACTATTAGGCACCTACAATGAGCAGTTCTTC CASSPELLGTYNEQFF
TRBJ2-2 TRBV7-6 once TRBD1 TGTGCCAGCAGCGAAGGACAGGCGAACACCGGGGAGCTGTTTTTT CASSEGQANTGELFF
TRBJ2-2 TRBV14 once . TGTGCCAGCAGCCTAGATCGTGGTGAGATACCCGGGGAGCTGTTTTTT CASSLDRGEIPGELFF
TRBJ2-7 TRBV7-8 . TRBD1 TGTGCCAGCAGCTCTGCGTGGACAGGGGGCCACGAGCAGTACTTC CASSSAWTGGHEQYF
TRBJ1-5 TRBV10-3 . TRBD1 TGTGCCATCAGTGCCGGGACAGGGACCGGTCAGCCCCAGCATTTT CAISAGTGTGQPQHF
TRBJ2-5 TRBV5-4 . . TGTGCCAGCAGCTTGCAGGGTGGGGAGACCCAGTACTTC CASSLQGGETQYF